These 9 T cell receptor beta chains were all obtained from the same sample, sequenced in a study of blood T cells in healthy people across ages (dated by TCRdb to about 2015). Libraries were made using 5' RACE. Sequencing relied on an Illumina HiSeq 2500. The second PCR ran for about 7 to 11 cycles and used a J-beta primer mix along with a sample-barcoded 5' primer. TCRdb reprocessing: public reads trimmed at Q25 with fastp, clones called with MiXCR, in-frame beta chains kept. Merged by CDR3 protein, the rows form single entries marked with the most common genes and DNA. For this sample there are 980,000 or so distinct CDR3 sequences; roughly 43% appear just once. Roughly an eighth of the sample rests with the top ten. Sequenced sample: blood. Receptor source: a man under 40 in good health.

This chain connects TRBV20-1 to TRBJ2-7; D might be TRBD1 or TRBD2, each matching 6 bases. The J call may be mistaken, given a closer DNA end match to TRBJ2-4. Germline CDR1 DFQATT, CDR2 SNEGSKA (reference sequence). The CDR3 has 13 amino acids. The CDR3 DNA follows: TGCAGTGCTAGAGGCCCGGGGGCGGGCATTCAGTACTTC. Residues: CSARGPGAGIQYF.

V is TRBV6-2 or TRBV6-3 and J is TRBJ2-7, with D perhaps matching TRBD2 (6 bases). Germline lookup yields CDR1 MNHEY and CDR2 SVGEGT. The CDR3 extends over 12 amino acids. Trimming stripped 7 bases from V and 4 bases from J, with 11 bases between. The CDR3 DNA sequence: TGTGCCAGCAAGGAGGGAGTATACGAGCAGTACTTC. Amino acids: CASKEGVYEQYF.

The chain uses TRBV5-1 and TRBJ2-3, with D unclear. The CDR3 is 14 amino acids. CDR1 and CDR2 (germline): SGHRS, YFSETQ. V lost 0 bases, J lost 2 bases, and 7 bases lay in between. The CDR3 coding sequence is TGCGCCAGCAGCTTGGAAGGGTTCACAGATACGCAGTATTTT. This translates into CASSLEGFTDTQYF.

The V call is TRBV3-1, the J call TRBJ1-2; the D gene is possibly TRBD1 (5 bases). Germline V gene sequence: CDR1 LGHDT, CDR2 YNNKEL (reference sequence). This CDR3 is built from 16 residues. V lost 0 bases and J lost 8, with 19 bases in between. The CDR3 nucleotides are TGTGCCAGCAGCCAAGAAAGTGGAAGGCGGGGGGACGGCTACACCTTC. Protein product: CASSQESGRRGDGYTF.

Worth noting for this clonotype: An end of the junction does not agree with germline; a read error may underlie this. The chain couples TRBV6-2 or TRBV6-3 to TRBJ2-7; D is perhaps TRBD2 (5 bases). The germline gives CDR1 MNHEY, CDR2 SVGEGT. The CDR3 has 12 residues. CDR3 coding DNA: TGTGCCAGCAGTTATTCGGGTTGGGAGCAGTATTTC. It encodes CASSYSGWEQYF.

The rearrangement uses TRBV20-1 and TRBJ1-1, with D unresolved. The CDR3 runs to 13 residues. V lost 5 bases and J lost 2, with 12 bases in between. Germline assignment: CDR1 DFQATT and CDR2 SNEGSKA (reference sequence). CDR3 DNA sequence: TGCAGTGCTCCCGACGGGAGAAACACTGAAGCTTTCTTT. Its protein product is CSAPDGRNTEAFF.

The table lists this clonotype with many counts. The V and J genes are TRBV12-3 or TRBV12-4 and TRBJ2-3; D is unresolved. V was trimmed by 3 bases and J by 5 bases, leaving 3 bases between them. This CDR3 is 11 amino acids long. The CDR3 region is CASSFVDTQYF. DNA of the CDR3: TGTGCCAGCAGTTTTGTAGATACGCAGTATTTT.

V and J are TRBV12-3 or TRBV12-4 and TRBJ2-7, with D possibly TRBD2 on 7 matching bases. V was clipped by 5 bases and J by 2 bases, with 19 bases between them. The CDR3 has 16 residues. CDR3 residues: CASSPPRGRKTYEQYF. CDR3 coding DNA: TGTGCCAGCAGTCCGCCGCGGGGGCGGAAGACCTACGAGCAGTACTTC.

The CDR3 DNA reads TGTGCCAGCAGTTACTCCGGCAGGGGGTCGGATAGCGAGCAGTTCTTC. Its protein product is CASSYSGRGSDSEQFF. The chain couples TRBV6-2 or TRBV6-3 to TRBJ2-1, with 7 nucleotides matching TRBD1. V dropped 0 bases and J dropped 10; count of bases not matched to a gene: 12. This CDR3 region has 16 residues. Germline V gene data show CDR1 as MNHEY and CDR2 as SVGEGT.